These 22 T cell receptor beta chains share one sample of origin, sequenced in a study of OX40 agonist ivuxolimab in advanced cancers. The method was immunoSEQ multiplex PCR; TCRdb's version includes in-frame clones alone and lacks a portion of them. The sample includes about 77,000 clones, about nine tenths seen only once; the top ten take about 0.57%. The sample here was CD4+ or CD8+ T cells sorted from blood, taken in a trial of the OX40 agonist ivuxolimab. All receptors derive from an adult with an advanced solid tumor such as melanoma, head and neck, liver or kidney cancer.

V gene TRBV27 combines with J gene TRBJ1-1; maybe TRBD1 (5 bases). The CDR3 has 15 amino acids. V was clipped by 6 bases and J by 3 bases, with 17 bases between them. CDR1 is MNHEY, CDR2 SMNVEV, per germline (reference sequence). CDR3 in amino acids: CASRLTSGRDTEAFF. The DNA for the CDR3 is TGTGCCAGCAGATTGACCTCGGGCAGGGACACTGAAGCTTTCTTT.

The rearrangement joins TRBV19 to TRBJ2-1, with 8 bases identical to TRBD1. The V gene's germline CDR1 is LNHDA and CDR2 SQIVND (reference sequence). After removal of 7 bases from V and 8 bases from J, the junction contained 16 bases not matched to a gene. This CDR3 region has 16 residues. The CDR3 DNA follows: TGTGCCAGTAATTCAGTCGGACAGGGAAAGTGGGATGAGCAGTTCTTC. Encoded protein: CASNSVGQGKWDEQFF.

The chain is built from TRBV6-6 and TRBJ2-1, with TRBD1 identical over 7 bases. In germline, CDR1 is MNHNY, CDR2 SVGAGI (reference sequence). The CDR3 is 16 residues long. The junction had 8 bases not matched to a gene; V was cut back by 6 bases and J by 0 bases. The CDR3 sequence: CASSKIGQDSYNEQFF. Here the CDR3 DNA reads TGTGCCAGCAGCAAGATCGGACAGGACTCCTACAATGAGCAGTTCTTC.

The chain has TRBV5-1 and TRBJ2-5, with 15 bases fitting TRBD2. CDR1 SGHRS and CDR2 YFSETQ come from the germline V gene. The CDR3 sequence is 18 residues long. With 3 bases clipped from V and 0 bases from J, the junction kept 6 bases outside the gene matches. The CDR3 bases are TGCGCCAGCAGCTACGGGACTAGCGGGGGGCCCTACCAAGAGACCCAGTACTTC. This translates into CASSYGTSGGPYQETQYF.

CDR3 loop: CASRRQGASGYTF. CDR3 nucleotide sequence: TGTGCCAGCAGAAGACAGGGGGCTTCGGGCTACACCTTC. The chain is built from TRBV5-6 and TRBJ1-2, with TRBD1 matching over 10 bases. Germline loops: CDR1 SGHDT, CDR2 YYEEEE. The CDR3 length is 13 residues. Losses at the gene ends were 5 bases for V and 8 bases for J; bases not matched to a gene: 6.

The V gene is TRBV30, the J gene TRBJ1-2, with D possibly TRBD1 on 6 matching bases. CDR3 length: 13 amino acids. Germline loops: CDR1 GTSNPN, CDR2 SVGIG (reference sequence). V lost 2 bases and J 8 bases, leaving 15 bases between the germline ends. In nucleotides, the CDR3 is TGTGCCTGGAGTAGGAGAACAGGGAGAGGCTACACCTTC. Translated: CAWSRRTGRGYTF. Looking up the rest from reference TRBV30 and TRBJ1-2 gives the full variable domain: SQTIHQWPATLVQPVGSPLSLECTVEGTSNPNLYWYRQAAGRGLQLLFYSVGIGQISSEVPQNLSASRPQDRQFILSSKKLLLSDSGFYLCAWSRRTGRGYTFGSGTRLTVV.

V gene TRBV2 combines with J gene TRBJ1-2, with TRBD1 as a possible D gene (6 bases). The CDR3 has 15 residues. V lost 5 bases and J lost 5, with 18 bases in between. The germline gives CDR1 SNHLY, CDR2 FYNNEI. CDR3 nucleotide sequence: TGTGCCAGCAGTCCCGACAGGCGGGCCACTTATGGCTACACCTTC. Its translation: CASSPDRRATYGYTF.

This clone has only one observation. V is TRBV29-1 and J is TRBJ2-1; TRBD2 matches at 8 bases. Germline trimming cut 5 bases from V and 2 bases from J; bases unmatched to any gene: 5. The CDR3 consists of 14 residues. Per germline, CDR1 SQVTM and CDR2 ANQGSEA. CDR3 coding DNA: TGCAGCGTTTCTCCGGGAGGGCCCTACAATGAGCAGTTCTTC. It specifies CSVSPGGPYNEQFF.

The chain combines TRBV4-1 with TRBJ1-2, with D perhaps TRBD1 (5 bases). The CDR3 is 15 residues long. Germline V gene data show CDR1 as MGHRA and CDR2 as YSYEKL. V lost 0 bases, J lost 3 bases, and 11 bases lay in between. The CDR3 protein is CASSQEQEEHYGYTF. CDR3 bases: TGCGCCAGCAGCCAAGAACAGGAGGAACACTATGGCTACACCTTC.

This chain connects TRBV2 to TRBJ2-7; maybe TRBD1 (5 bases). CDR3 size: 15 residues. Germline CDR1 is SNHLY and CDR2 is FYNNEI. Trimming removed 7 bases from V and 6 bases from J, with 22 bases in between. CDR3 bases: TGTGCCAGCAATGTCTTTTCACAGGCAAATCTCGAGCAGTACTTC. This codes for CASNVFSQANLEQYF.

The chain uses TRBV19 and TRBJ1-4; a weak D match, TRBD1 (5 bases). The V end lost 6 bases, the J end lost 5 bases, and 19 bases lay between the germline ends. This CDR3 contains 16 residues. Looked up from germline, CDR1 is LNHDA and CDR2 is SQIVND (reference sequence). The CDR3 region is CASRRKSGEVNEKLFF. CDR3 coding DNA: TGTGCCAGTAGGCGTAAGTCGGGGGAGGTGAATGAAAAACTGTTTTTT.

The chain recombines TRBV13 with TRBJ1-4, with 8 positions matching TRBD1. The CDR3 sequence is 15 residues long. Germline lookup yields CDR1 PRHDT and CDR2 FYEKMQ (reference sequence). With V trimmed by 0 bases and J by 6 bases, 3 bases remained unmatched. CDR3 DNA sequence: TGTGCCAGCAGCTTAGGGAACAGGGGGTATGAAAAACTGTTTTTT. This codes for CASSLGNRGYEKLFF.

The gene calls are TRBV19 and TRBJ1-1; 8 bases line up with TRBD1. Germline loops: CDR1 LNHDA, CDR2 SQIVND (reference sequence). The ends lost 5 bases at V and 1 base at J; junction bases unmatched: 6. The CDR3 is 15 residues long. The DNA for the CDR3 is TGTGCCAGTAGTCGGACAGGGAGGCGGAACACTGAAGCTTTCTTT. Translation gives CASSRTGRRNTEAFF.

The chain employs TRBV30 and TRBJ2-3; D gene unclear. Germline lookup yields CDR1 GTSNPN and CDR2 SVGIG (reference sequence). V dropped 2 bases and J dropped 2 bases, with 14 bases sitting between them. This CDR3 comprises 15 residues. The CDR3: CAWSLELLFTDTQYF. The CDR3 DNA is TGTGCCTGGAGTCTCGAGCTACTTTTCACAGATACGCAGTATTTT.

The chain combines TRBV7-2 with TRBJ1-3; D may be TRBD1 (6 bases). The V gene lost 8 bases and the J gene lost 0 bases, with 17 bases spanning the gap. The germline gives CDR1 SGHTA, CDR2 FQGNSA. The CDR3 extends over 16 amino acids. CDR3 DNA sequence: TGTGCCAGCCGCCAGCCCGGACAGCCCTCTGGAAACACCATATATTTT. Encoded protein: CASRQPGQPSGNTIYF.

This sequence joins TRBV23-1 and TRBJ2-7; TRBD2 agrees at 10 bases. TRBV23-1 belongs to the ORF category, with a function that is uncertain. The CDR3 is made up of 15 amino acids. Losses at the gene ends were 2 bases for V and 6 bases for J; bases not matched to a gene: 7. CDR3 amino acids: CASSQSLAGDGEQYF. DNA of the CDR3: TGCGCCAGCAGTCAAAGTCTAGCGGGAGATGGCGAGCAGTACTTC.

A single count supports this clone. The rearrangement joins TRBV28 to TRBJ1-4; unclear D gene. Germline V gene sequence: CDR1 MDHEN, CDR2 SYDVKM. V was trimmed by 1 base and J by 5 bases, leaving 8 bases between them. CDR3 length: 14 residues. In DNA, the CDR3 is TGTGCCAGCAGTTTATCGGGCGGGAATGAAAAACTGTTTTTT. It yields the protein CASSLSGGNEKLFF.

The chain links TRBV11-2 to TRBJ1-2; D possibly corresponds to TRBD1 (5 bases). Germline V gene sequence: CDR1 SGHAT, CDR2 FQNNGV. The CDR3 runs to 13 residues. Trimming cost V 5 bases and J 0 bases, with 7 bases left between them. CDR3 nucleotides: TGTGCCAGCAGCCCGGACACTAACTATGGCTACACCTTC. Its protein is CASSPDTNYGYTF.

This chain joins TRBV30 and TRBJ2-2; no clear D gene. Germline V gives CDR1 GTSNPN, CDR2 SVGIG (reference sequence). Trimming removed 2 bases from V and 4 bases from J, with 8 bases in between. This CDR3 is 13 amino acids long. The CDR3 DNA reads TGTGCCTGGAGTAAAGGTTTCACCGGGGAGCTGTTTTTT. Its protein is CAWSKGFTGELFF.

The sample holds one count of this clone. The chain is built from TRBV5-4 and TRBJ1-2; no definite D call. This CDR3 contains 14 residues. Trimming took off 6 bases at V and 0 bases at J, with 12 bases between the two ends. Germline CDR1 and CDR2: SGHNT and YYREEE (reference sequence). As DNA, the CDR3 is TGTGCCAGCACTCTAGATAGGGCTAACTATGGCTACACCTTC. It translates to CASTLDRANYGYTF.

The V gene is TRBV7-8, the J gene TRBJ1-6; D gene ambiguous. V gave up 3 bases and J gave up 5 bases, with 8 bases separating them. The CDR3 is 14 residues long. CDR1 SGHVS and CDR2 FQNEAQ come from the germline V gene. As DNA, the CDR3 is TGTGCCAGCAGCTTCGGAGGGAATAATTCACCCCTCCACTTT. As protein: CASSFGGNNSPLHF.

The chain combines TRBV19 with TRBJ1-5; 9 bases line up with TRBD1. Germline V gives CDR1 LNHDA, CDR2 SQIVND (reference sequence). V gave up 7 bases and J gave up 5 bases; unmatched junction bases: 9. This CDR3 has 15 residues. The CDR3 nucleotides are TGTGCCAGTAATCCGGACAGGGGTGGTTATCAGCCCCAGCATTTT. Translation gives CASNPDRGGYQPQHF.